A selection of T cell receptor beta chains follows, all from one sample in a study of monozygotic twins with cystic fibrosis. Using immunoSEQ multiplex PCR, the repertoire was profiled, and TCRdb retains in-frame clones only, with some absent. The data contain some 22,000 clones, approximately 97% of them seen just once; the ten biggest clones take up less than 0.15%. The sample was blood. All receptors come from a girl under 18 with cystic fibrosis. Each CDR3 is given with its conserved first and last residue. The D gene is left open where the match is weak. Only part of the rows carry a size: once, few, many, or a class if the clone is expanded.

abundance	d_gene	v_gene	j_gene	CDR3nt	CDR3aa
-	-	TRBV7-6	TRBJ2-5	-	CASSLGFLETQYF
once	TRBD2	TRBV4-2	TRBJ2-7	TGTGCCAGCAGCCCCAGGACTAGCGCCTACGAGCAGTACTTC	CASSPRTSAYEQYF
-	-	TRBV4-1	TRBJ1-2	TGCGCCAGCAGCCAAGCGGGGAAGAGGTATGGCTACACCTTC	CASSQAGKRYGYTF
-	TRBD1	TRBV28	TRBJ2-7	TGTGCCAGCAGTACCTTGGACAGGATTCTTTACGAGCAGTACTTC	CASSTLDRILYEQYF
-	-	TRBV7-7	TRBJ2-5	TGTGCCAGCAGCTTAGCGGCAAGGGTCGGGGAGACCCAGTACTTC	CASSLAARVGETQYF
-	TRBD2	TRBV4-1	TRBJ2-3	TGCGCCAGCAGCCAAGAGAGTACGCGGGGGAGCACAGATACGCAGTATTTT	CASSQESTRGSTDTQYF
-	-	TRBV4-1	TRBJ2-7	TGCGCCAGCAGCCAAGTCGGTTCCTACGAGCAGTACTTC	CASSQVGSYEQYF
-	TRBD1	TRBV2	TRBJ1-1	TGTGCCAGCAGAAAACGGGACAGGGGCAATGAAGCTTTCTTT	CASRKRDRGNEAFF
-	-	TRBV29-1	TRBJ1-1	TGCAGCGCCAGCGGTGCGGGGGGCACTGAAGCTTTCTTT	CSASGAGGTEAFF
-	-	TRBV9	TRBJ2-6	TGTGCCAGCAGCGCCGGACAGCTCTCTGGGGCCAACGTCCTGACTTTC	CASSAGQLSGANVLTF
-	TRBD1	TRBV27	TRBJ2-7	TGTGCCAGCAGTTTAAGGGGGACAGGCCTCTCCTACGAGCAGTACTTC	CASSLRGTGLSYEQYF
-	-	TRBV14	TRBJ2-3	TGTGCCAGCAGCCAAGATCAGGCGGGTAACACAGATACGCAGTATTTT	CASSQDQAGNTDTQYF
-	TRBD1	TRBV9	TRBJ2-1	TGTGCCAGCAGCGTAGATTTAGGGCAGGGGGCGAGCAATGAGCAGTTCTTC	CASSVDLGQGASNEQFF
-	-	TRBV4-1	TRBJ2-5	TGCGCCAGCAGCCGGGGACCCAAAGAGACCCAGTACTTC	CASSRGPKETQYF
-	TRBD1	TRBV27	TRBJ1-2	TGTGCCAGCAGTTTCGGACAGGGTAGAGACTATGGCTACACCTTC	CASSFGQGRDYGYTF